Detailed here is one T cell receptor beta chain. The source of the sample is a study of OX40 agonist ivuxolimab in advanced cancers. Repertoires were generated with immunoSEQ multiplex PCR, while TCRdb's copy carries only in-frame clones and drops some. The sample has tens of thousands of clones, approximately 80% seen once; the top ten hold about 4%. Trimming shortened V by 2 bases and J by 1 base, and 16 bases separated the two germline ends. Germline V gene data show CDR1 as GTSNPN and CDR2 as SVGIG (reference sequence). The CDR3 runs 16 residues. The chain employs TRBV30 and TRBJ2-3; TRBD2 might be the D (6 bases). Here the sequenced sample was CD4+ or CD8+ T cells sorted from blood, taken in a trial of the OX40 agonist ivuxolimab. The TCR originated in an adult with an advanced solid tumor such as melanoma, head and neck, liver or kidney cancer. The DNA for the CDR3 is TGTGCCTGGAGTAATTACAGAAGGGAGGGCACAGATACGCAGTATTTT. It encodes CAWSNYRREGTDTQYF.